What follows is one T cell receptor beta chain and its context. What it recognizes is unknown. CDR1 and CDR2 (germline): SGHDT, YYEEEE. The V and J ends lost 4 bases and 6 bases respectively, with 14 bases between them. The CDR3 runs 14 residues. Measured with immunoSEQ multiplex PCR; TCRdb has only the in-frame clones, and not every one. Among 300,000 to 400,000 clones, about 90% were seen once, and the ten largest hold around 4.2%. The data are from a study of Ad26.COV2.S vaccination and SARS-CoV-2 variants. Points from the study as a whole: Participants in the vaccine arm had higher spike-specific TCR breadth; placebo recipients had lower.

This chain links TRBV5-6 with TRBJ2-4; tentative D call: TRBD1 (6 bases). The sample here was peripheral blood, taken after recovery from COVID-19. The TCR comes from a human donor who had recovered from COVID-19. The CDR3 here is CASSPPGVGNIQYF. The CDR3 bases are TGTGCCAGCAGCCCCCCAGGGGTTGGAAACATTCAGTACTTC.